The T cell receptor (beta chain) under discussion was sequenced for a study of shared clonotypes between healthy human individuals (dated by TCRdb to between 2020 and 2021). For the wider study: The cohort included three men and a couple of women between 18 and 49 years of age. For each donor, CD4 naive and CD4 memory were each run on three plates, CD8 naive on two plates, and CD8 memory on one plate. To estimate repertoire size and how much clonotype sharing occurs between individuals, the study deeply sequenced the blood TCR repertoires of roughly 5 healthy adults. Libraries were prepared and TCR repertoires were sequenced by different laboratories using diverse techniques, in order to increase sequencing depth and limit assay-specific biases. Between about 0.8 and 9 billion PBMCs per donor were obtained by leukapheresis.

A remark on this clone: What antigen it recognizes has not been identified. Nothing much larger sits one base from this clone, and base qualities are not available.

For the CD8 naive samples, CD45RO-negative cells were positively selected for CCR7, yielding a CD45RA+CCR7+ population from which TemRA cells were excluded. Healthy HIV-negative adults with no recently reported acute infections or vaccinations were included as donors. Every donor was a Caucasian adult residing in Nashville, Tennessee, USA. Blood was obtained by leukapheresis, after which PBMCs were separated by Ficoll-Histopaque density gradient centrifugation and cryopreserved in liquid nitrogen vapor phase. Analytical flow cytometry was used to check the purity and quantity of each magnetically sorted T cell population. Genomic DNA was isolated from each sorted fraction and quantified by UV absorbance on a Nanodrop 2000c. Overall results and qualifications from the work: Incomplete sequencing was indicated by rarefaction of sorted-subset datasets, despite the large sequencing depth. Pairwise subsampling led to the expectation that sequencing depth would affect the degree of clonotype sharing among donors. The genetic and exposure-history diversity represented was limited by the small number of donors. Compared with non-shared clonotypes, the clonotypes found in all four sorted-subset donors had higher generation probabilities. Larger estimated clonotype richness was generally found for naive subsets than for memory subsets. When a few donors were compared, the shared fraction of clonotypes was 5% to 6.5% for naive CD4, roughly 3.3% for naive CD8, more than 2% for memory CD4, and around 0.4% for memory CD8. Sampling was restricted to blood, and TCR repertoires in tissue are likely to differ from TCR repertoires in blood.

Including the terminal cysteine and phenylalanine, the CDR3 comprises 14 residues. Of the read, only the CDR3 DNA is kept; its 42 bases are in frame from base 1. CDR1 and CDR2 (SGDLS, YYNGEE) derive from the germline V gene. V is trimmed back by 2 bases and J by 2 bases, and the junction contains 4 bases that no gene match accounts for. Using the deep immunoSEQ assay, TCR CDR3 regions were amplified from genomic DNA by multiplex PCR. For each cell subset, the extracted genomic DNA was distributed evenly across all wells of several immunoSEQ 96-well plates, and each plate served as one replicate. Each replicate PCR for sorted subsets received roughly 0.2 ug genomic DNA, equal to about 30,000 T cell genomes. Purified libraries were quantified with a Qubit 3.0 fluorometer, sized on a Bioanalyzer 2100, and re-quantified with the KAPA Library Quantification kit. Each immunoSEQ 96-well plate was sequenced on its own single-read 150-cycle Illumina NextSeq 550 flow cell. The study's own analysis went as follows. Because only junctional sequences without quality scores were contained in the immunoSEQ output, filtering matching that applied to full-length reads could not be performed. Sequences were annotated with PyIR, a Python wrapper for IgBLAST v1.9, and V/J genes and CDR3 were assigned using IMGT germline references. Any read was removed if the V/J assignment was weak (E-value above 1e-6), the CDR3 was missing, or the read contained stop codons, out-of-frame junctions, or ambiguous translated residues. A V3J clonotype was defined by an identical inferred V gene, J gene, and CDR3 amino acid sequence. Percentage overlap between repertoires was calculated by dividing the number of shared unique clonotypes by the size of the smaller repertoire. RTK rarefaction, the Chao1 estimator, and Recon v2.1 estimates of unobserved clonotypes were used to assess repertoire richness. Generation probabilities for all TCRbeta clonotypes obtained by the gDNA method from a few donors were computed using OLGA. TCRdb re-hosts the immuneACCESS table, in-frame sequences only. Its copies lack some clones; in the studies checked, an unresolved V gene accounts for under half of them, and the cause for the rest is not known. V, J and clone size derive from that table, while D and trimming were established from the DNA sequence. This sample is represented by about 1.9 million clones; roughly 95% of them were singletons. The leading ten clones occupy more than 1.5% of the sample.

The clonotype originates from a young man in good health. Some clones in this sample may be carry-over from other donors' samples. The specimen was naive CD8+ T cells from PBMCs. The cell subset or site label here, explained by the study, means: CD45RA+CCR7+. Recombination connected TRBV9 to TRBJ2-7; 7 middle bases align to TRBD2. The CDR3 sequence is CASSVGTTPYEQYF. The base sequence is TGTGCCAGCAGCGTCGGGACTACTCCCTACGAGCAGTACTTC.